Reported below is one T cell receptor (beta chain). This specimen belongs to a study of T cells expressing NK-cell markers. TCRdb derives one entry per CDR3 protein from the 5' RACE reads, leaving out DNA. This table holds about 460,000 distinct CDR3 sequences. The CDR3 runs to 14 residues. CDR1 is MNHEY and CDR2 is SVGAGI in the germline V gene. The sequence was obtained from a woman aged 45-65 years in good health. Sample: blood T cells: a sorted CD56 or NKG2C T cell subset, CD4+ or CD8+ T cells, or bulk PBMC T cells (not recorded which). This chain links TRBV6-5 with TRBJ2-7; TCRdb calls TRBD2, which cannot be checked without DNA. This chain's CDR3 is CASSLSGEAYEQYF.